These 5 T cell receptor beta chains were sequenced from one sample in a study of CD8+ T cells in alopecia areata. RNA extraction and reverse transcription yielded cDNA as sequencing template. Generated by immunoSEQ multiplex PCR, the TCRdb table keeps only in-frame clones and is missing some. The data show a few thousand clones, around two thirds seen once. The sample was skin. The receptors shown here come from a human donor in good health.

CDR3 coding DNA: TGTGCCAGCAGCTTAGCCGGGATGTACACAGATACGCAGTATTTT. This translates into CASSLAGMYTDTQYF. The chain joins TRBV11-2 to TRBJ2-3; D possibly corresponds to TRBD2 (5 bases). Germline CDR1 is SGHAT and CDR2 is FQNNGV. The CDR3 has 15 amino acids. The germline V and J ends were trimmed by 1 base and 2 bases, with 10 bases remaining between them.

The genes are TRBV30 and TRBJ1-5; maybe TRBD1 (5 bases). CDR1 and CDR2 from the germline V gene are GTSNPN and SVGIG (reference sequence). Deletions cut 1 base from V and 6 bases from J, with 10 bases between. This CDR3 contains 13 residues. This chain's CDR3 is CAWSGGLGQPQHF. Written as DNA, the CDR3 is TGTGCCTGGAGTGGGGGCTTAGGTCAGCCCCAGCATTTT.

V usage is TRBV27 and J usage is TRBJ2-1, with 7 bases lining up with TRBD1. Germline values: CDR1 MNHEY, CDR2 SMNVEV (reference sequence). J gave up 1 base and V 5 bases, and 11 bases lay outside the gene matches. This CDR3 comprises 17 residues. CDR3 in DNA: TGTGCCAGCAGTCCGACTCTCTCGGGACAGTCCTACAATGAGCAGTTCTTC. Protein sequence: CASSPTLSGQSYNEQFF.

This chain joins TRBV5-1 and TRBJ2-1; D gene ambiguous. Trimming pared 5 bases from V and 5 bases from J, leaving 20 bases between. Germline V gene lookup returns CDR1 SGHRS and CDR2 YFSETQ. CDR3 length equals 16 residues. CDR3 in DNA: TGCGCCAGCAGTTATTACCCCGGCTCCCCCAACAATGAGCAGTTCTTC. It yields the protein CASSYYPGSPNNEQFF. Together with reference TRBV5-1 and TRBJ2-1, the CDR3 gives the full variable domain: KAGVTQTPRYLIKTRGQQVTLSCSPISGHRSVSWYQQTPGQGLQFLFEYFSETQRNKGNFPGRFSGRQFSNSRSEMNVSTLELGDSALYLCASSYYPGSPNNEQFFGPGTRLTVL.

Here the CDR3 reads CASTTGTGTYVLTF. The CDR3 DNA reads TGTGCCAGCACAACCGGGACAGGGACGTACGTCCTGACTTTC. The chain carries TRBV9 and TRBJ2-6; TRBD1 matches at 9 bases. This CDR3 is built from 14 residues. The V segment lost 6 bases and the J segment 11 bases; nucleotides outside the gene matches: 9. Per germline, CDR1 SGDLS and CDR2 YYNGEE. Full variable domain (rest looked up from reference TRBV9 and TRBJ2-6): DSGVTQTPKHLITATGQRVTLRCSPRSGDLSVYWYQQSLDQGLQFLIQYYNGEERAKGNILERFSAQQFPDLHSELNLSSLELGDSALYFCASTTGTGTYVLTFGAGSRLTVL.